This T cell receptor beta chain was found in a study of cytomegalovirus exposure and HLA in healthy donors. Findings of the study overall: Listed as cytomegalovirus-associated were 170 or so TCR beta chains. Reports credit the classifier with highly specific, highly sensitive diagnosis of cytomegalovirus status.

A word on this clone: Antigen: not known.

Here immunoSEQ multiplex PCR was the method, and the copy in TCRdb shows in-frame clones only, minus some. The repertoire includes roughly 50,000 clones, around 90% of them detected once, and about 3.1% sits in the top ten. Germline CDR1 is MNHNS and CDR2 is SASEGT. With 8 bases clipped from V and 6 bases from J, the junction kept 4 bases outside the gene matches. This CDR3 has 11 amino acids. These donors were members of the approximately 120-subject validation cohort, a group separate from the approximately 670-subject first cohort. The sequence was obtained from a man younger than 30 in good health and CMV-seronegative. Input material: PBMCs. The chain has TRBV6-1 and TRBJ2-7; 7 bases map to TRBD2. The CDR3 protein is CASGLDAEQYF. The CDR3 DNA is TGTGCCAGCGGACTAGATGCCGAGCAGTACTTC.